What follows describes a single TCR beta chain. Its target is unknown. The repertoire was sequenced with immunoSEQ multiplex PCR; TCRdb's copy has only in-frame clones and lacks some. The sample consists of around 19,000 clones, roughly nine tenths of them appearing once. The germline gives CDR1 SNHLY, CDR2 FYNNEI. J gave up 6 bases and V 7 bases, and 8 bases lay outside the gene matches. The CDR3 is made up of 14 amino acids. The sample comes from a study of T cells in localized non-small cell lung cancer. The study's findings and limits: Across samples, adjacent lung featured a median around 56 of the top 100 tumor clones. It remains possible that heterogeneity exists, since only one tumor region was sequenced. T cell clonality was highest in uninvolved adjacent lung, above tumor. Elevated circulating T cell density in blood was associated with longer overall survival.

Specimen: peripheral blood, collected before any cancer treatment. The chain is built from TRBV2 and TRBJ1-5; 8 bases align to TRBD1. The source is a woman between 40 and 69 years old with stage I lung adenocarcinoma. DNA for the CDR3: TGTGCCAGCACCGAGGGCAGGGGGCCTCAGCCCCAGCATTTT. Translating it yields CASTEGRGPQPQHF.